This TCR beta chain was sequenced in a study of blood T cell repertoires in COVID-19. CDR1 and CDR2 from the germline V gene are KGHSH and LQKENI. The CDR3 length is 16 residues. V shed 2 bases, J shed 5 bases, and the junction held 9 bases outside the gene matches. Assay used: immunoSEQ multiplex PCR; TCRdb lists only in-frame clones, some missing. The data hold 230,000 or so clones, with roughly 87% observed a single time. This chain connects TRBV18 to TRBJ2-7, with TRBD1 identical over 10 bases. This receptor was obtained from a man in his forties or fifties with active or convalescent COVID-19. Sequencing was carried out using peripheral blood. The CDR3 spells CASSPSLGTGDDEQYF. In nucleotides, the CDR3 is TGTGCCAGCTCACCATCTCTCGGGACAGGGGATGACGAGCAGTACTTC.